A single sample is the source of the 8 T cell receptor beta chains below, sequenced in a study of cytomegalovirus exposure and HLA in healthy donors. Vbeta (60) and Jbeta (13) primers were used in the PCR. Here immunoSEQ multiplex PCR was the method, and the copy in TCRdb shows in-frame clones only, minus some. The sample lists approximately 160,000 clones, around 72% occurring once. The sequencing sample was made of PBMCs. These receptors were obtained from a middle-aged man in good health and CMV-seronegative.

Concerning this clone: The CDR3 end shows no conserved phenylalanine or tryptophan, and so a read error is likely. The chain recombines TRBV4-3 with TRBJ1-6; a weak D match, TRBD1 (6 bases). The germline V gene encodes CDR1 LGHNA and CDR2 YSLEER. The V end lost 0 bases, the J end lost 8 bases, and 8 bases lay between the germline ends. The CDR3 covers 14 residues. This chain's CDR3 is CASSQEGGYSPLHL. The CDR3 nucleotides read TGCGCCAGCAGCCAAGAAGGGGGTTATTCACCCCTCCACCTT.

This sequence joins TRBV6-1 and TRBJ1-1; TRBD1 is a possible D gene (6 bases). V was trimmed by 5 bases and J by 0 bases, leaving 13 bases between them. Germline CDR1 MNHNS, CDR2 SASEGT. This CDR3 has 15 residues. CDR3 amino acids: CASSTRTAMNTEAFF. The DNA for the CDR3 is TGTGCCAGCAGTACGAGGACAGCTATGAACACTGAAGCTTTCTTT.

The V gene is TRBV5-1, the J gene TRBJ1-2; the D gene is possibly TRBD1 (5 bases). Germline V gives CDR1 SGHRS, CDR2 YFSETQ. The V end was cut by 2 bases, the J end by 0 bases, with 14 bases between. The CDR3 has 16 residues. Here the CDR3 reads CASSFGQGLTNYGYTF. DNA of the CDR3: TGCGCCAGCAGCTTCGGTCAGGGCCTTACTAACTATGGCTACACCTTC.

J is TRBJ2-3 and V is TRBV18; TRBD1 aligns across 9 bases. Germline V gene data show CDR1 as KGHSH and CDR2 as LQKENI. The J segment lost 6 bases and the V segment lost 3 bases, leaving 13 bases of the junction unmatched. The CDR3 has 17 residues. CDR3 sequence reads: CASSPPQGTGGWDTQYF. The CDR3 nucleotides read TGTGCCAGCTCACCGCCACAAGGAACAGGGGGCTGGGATACGCAGTATTTT.

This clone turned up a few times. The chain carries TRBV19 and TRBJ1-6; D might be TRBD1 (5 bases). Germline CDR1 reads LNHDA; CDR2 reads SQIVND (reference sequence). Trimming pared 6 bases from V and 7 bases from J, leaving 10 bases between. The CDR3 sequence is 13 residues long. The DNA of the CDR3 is TGTGCCAGTAGCCCTCCAGGGAATTCACCCCTCCACTTT. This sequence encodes CASSPPGNSPLHF.

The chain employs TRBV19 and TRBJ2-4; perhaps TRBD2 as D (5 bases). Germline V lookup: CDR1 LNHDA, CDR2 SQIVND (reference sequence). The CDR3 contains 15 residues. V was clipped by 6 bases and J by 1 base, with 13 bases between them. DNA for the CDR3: TGTGCCAGTAGCATTGGAGGTCTTGCCAAAAACATTCAGTACTTC. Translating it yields CASSIGGLAKNIQYF.

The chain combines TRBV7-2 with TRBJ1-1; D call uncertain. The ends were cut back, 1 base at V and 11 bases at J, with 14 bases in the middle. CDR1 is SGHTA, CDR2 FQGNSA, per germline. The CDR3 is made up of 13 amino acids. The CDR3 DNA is TGTGCCAGCAGCTTAGGGGTTCCCGGAGGGGCTTTCTTT. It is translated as CASSLGVPGGAFF.

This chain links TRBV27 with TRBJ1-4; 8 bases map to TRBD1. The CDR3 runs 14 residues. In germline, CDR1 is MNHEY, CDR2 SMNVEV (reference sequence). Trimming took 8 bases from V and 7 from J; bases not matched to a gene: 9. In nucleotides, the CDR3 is TGTGCCAGCGACGAGATTGACAGGGGTGAAAAACTGTTTTTT. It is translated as CASDEIDRGEKLFF.